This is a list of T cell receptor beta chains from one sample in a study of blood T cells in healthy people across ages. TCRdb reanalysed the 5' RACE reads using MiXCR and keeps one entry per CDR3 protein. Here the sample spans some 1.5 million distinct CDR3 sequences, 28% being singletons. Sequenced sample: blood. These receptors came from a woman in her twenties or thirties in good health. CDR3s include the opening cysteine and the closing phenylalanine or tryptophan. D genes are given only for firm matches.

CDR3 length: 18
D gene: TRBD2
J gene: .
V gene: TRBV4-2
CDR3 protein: CASSQELAGGKAAETQYF

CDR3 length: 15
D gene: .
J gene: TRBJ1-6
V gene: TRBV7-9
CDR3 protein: CASSLQVSYNSPLHF

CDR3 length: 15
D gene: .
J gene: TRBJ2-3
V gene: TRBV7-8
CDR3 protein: CASSLAVMVGDTQYF

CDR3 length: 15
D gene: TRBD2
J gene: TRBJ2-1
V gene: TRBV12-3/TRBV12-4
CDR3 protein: CASSFRLAEYNEQFF

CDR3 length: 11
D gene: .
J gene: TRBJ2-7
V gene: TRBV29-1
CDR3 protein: CSVDRYDEQYF

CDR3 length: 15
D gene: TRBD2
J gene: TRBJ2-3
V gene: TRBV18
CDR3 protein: CASSASGGPKDTQYF

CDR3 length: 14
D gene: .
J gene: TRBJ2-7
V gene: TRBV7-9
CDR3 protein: CASRGEGQTYEQYF

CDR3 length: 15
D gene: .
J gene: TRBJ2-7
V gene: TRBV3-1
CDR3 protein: CASSQGTLRAYEQYF

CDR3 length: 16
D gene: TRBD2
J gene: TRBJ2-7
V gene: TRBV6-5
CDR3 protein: CASSYHSGMNPYEQYF

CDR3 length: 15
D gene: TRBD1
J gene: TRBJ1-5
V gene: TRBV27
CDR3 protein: CASGSGTVINQPQHF

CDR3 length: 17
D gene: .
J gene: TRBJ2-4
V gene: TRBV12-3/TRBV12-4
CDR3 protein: CASSSYQAAPAYNIQYF

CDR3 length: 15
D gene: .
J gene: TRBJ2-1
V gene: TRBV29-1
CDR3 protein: CSVSPATSSYNEQFF

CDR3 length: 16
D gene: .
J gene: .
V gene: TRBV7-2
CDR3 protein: CASSLVADPSYNEQYF

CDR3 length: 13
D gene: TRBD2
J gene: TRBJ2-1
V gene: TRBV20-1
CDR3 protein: CSEARLAYNEQFF

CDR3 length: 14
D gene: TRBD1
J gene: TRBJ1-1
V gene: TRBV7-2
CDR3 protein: CASSDYRGRREAFF

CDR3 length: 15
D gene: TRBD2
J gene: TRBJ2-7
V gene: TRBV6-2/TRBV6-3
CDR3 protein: CASSSEREHSYEQYF